This T cell receptor beta chain was obtained from a study of radiation and T cells in renal cell carcinoma (dated by TCRdb to the early 2020s). General notes on the study: In total, 50 to 55 samples underwent TCR beta sequencing: around 26 tumors plus 27 peripheral blood samples. A total of 3.5 million to 4.5 million unique CDR3 nucleotide sequences, encoding 2.5 million to 3 million unique CDR3 amino acid sequences, were found across all 50 or so samples. Paper-wide results and their limitations: Compared with controls, irradiated tumors had higher TCR clonality, as the top 100 clonotypes made up an average of approximately 54% of the repertoire, versus roughly 45% in nephrectomy-only tumors. Because only small tumor regions of approximately 0.91 g were available, the study did not capture intratumoral heterogeneity. Compared with control tumors, irradiated tumors had a greater number of dominant CDR3 motifs, and those motifs took up a bigger portion of the repertoire. Because the trial had a single-armed design, the trial could not examine how radiation dose or scheduling affected the TCR repertoire.

At the junction V is shortened by 0 bases and J by 3 bases, with 9 bases in between. From the germline V gene, CDR1 is SGHRS and CDR2 is YFSETQ. Spanning cysteine to phenylalanine, the CDR3 consists of 14 amino acids. This entry keeps only the CDR3 DNA: 42 bases, framed from base 1. This specimen's time point label, per the study, means: tumor resected at nephrectomy. The sample's treatment or condition label, in plain terms: treatment-naive control, cytoreductive nephrectomy. The control tumors were taken from treatment-naive renal cell carcinoma patients who had cytoreductive nephrectomy with no earlier radiation. Renal cell carcinoma with clear cell pathology was present in all patients. The control tumors used for TCR sequencing were from several females and roughly 10 males, were resected between 2011 and 2014, and had a median patient age of about 54 years (range about 35 to 90). Tumor processing involved mechanical dissociation, digestion with collagenase/hyaluronidase at 37 degrees C, handling in gentleMACS C tubes, and storage in liquid nitrogen. The QIAamp DNA Blood Mini Kit (Qiagen) was used to prepare genomic DNA for TCR sequencing. The analyses included just those samples that passed every quality control check.

Regarding this clone: Its antigen has not been determined. No much larger clone is present one base from it, and per-base qualities are unavailable. Other DNA sequences in the same sample also yield this CDR3.

TCR beta libraries were generated from genomic DNA with the immunoSEQ kit, following the manufacturer's recommendations. To prepare the libraries, a first multiplex PCR with proprietary primers was run, followed by a second PCR that added unique barcodes, and a bead cleanup was done after each round. Each sample batch included a kit-provided positive control reaction and a negative control reaction. The final libraries were assessed on an Agilent 4200 TapeStation D1000 ScreenTape, pooled by volume, and quantified by qPCR. Sequencing was performed on an Illumina NextSeq500 using a MidOutput 150-cycle cartridge, with 156 Read1 cycles, 15 Index1 cycles, and the kit custom primers. The pooled library was loaded at approximately 0.92 pM with about 18% PhiX control spiked in. The authors' analysis ran thus. Vendor-processed data were analyzed in R, and a clonotype was defined as all T cells sharing the same CDR3 nucleotide sequence. In the clone abundance analyses, frequencies in each sample were normalized to that sample's 10,000 most abundant clones. Public T cell clones, which averaged fewer than five per sample, were removed prior to analysis. Dominant motifs were analyzed with ImmunoMap using the PAM10 matrix, a gap penalty of 30, and a homology threshold of 0.3, and motifs with a cumulative frequency of at least 0.01 were considered dominant. TCRdb re-hosts the immuneACCESS table, in-frame sequences only. Its copies lack some clones; in the studies checked, an unresolved V gene accounts for under half of them, and the cause for the rest is not known. That table furnishes V, J and clone size, whereas the DNA furnished D and trimming. This sample lists some 25,000 clones; roughly 60% were detected once. The ten largest make up under 25% of the sample.

The rearranged chain carries TRBV5-1 and TRBJ1-1; no confident D gene assignment can be made. The sequence derives from a man aged 35 to 55 with renal cell carcinoma. Here the sequenced sample was tumor tissue, taken from a patient whose treatment was nephrectomy without radiotherapy. The CDR3 in this case is CASSLAGGYTEAFF. The bases read TGCGCCAGCAGCTTGGCGGGAGGGTACACTGAAGCTTTCTTT. When the CDR3 is completed using the reference TRBV5-1 and TRBJ1-1 genes on either side, the full variable domain is KAGVTQTPRYLIKTRGQQVTLSCSPISGHRSVSWYQQTPGQGLQFLFEYFSETQRNKGNFPGRFSGRQFSNSRSEMNVSTLELGDSALYLCASSLAGGYTEAFFGQGTRLTVV.